Listed below are T cell receptor beta chains from one sample, sequenced in a study of blood T cell repertoires in COVID-19. Using immunoSEQ multiplex PCR, the repertoire was profiled, and TCRdb retains in-frame clones only, with some absent. Here the sample spans hundreds of thousands of clones, about 87% being singletons. Sequenced material: peripheral blood. Every receptor here comes from a man in his 70s with acute or convalescent COVID-19. CDR3s include the opening cysteine and the closing phenylalanine or tryptophan. A D gene is named only where the DNA matches it firmly. Where a row states a size, it is once, few, many or the class of an expanded clone; other rows omit it.

d_gene | abundance | j_gene | v_gene | CDR3nt | CDR3aa
NA | NA | TRBJ2-5 | TRBV5-4 | TGTGCCAGCAGCTTCCCAGGGGATCAAGAGACCCAGTACTTC | CASSFPGDQETQYF
NA | few | TRBJ1-2 | TRBV21-1 | TGTGCCAGCAGCCACGGGGCAGGGGTATTCGGCTATGGCTACACCTTC | CASSHGAGVFGYGYTF
NA | NA | TRBJ1-3 | TRBV5-1 | TGCGCCAGCAGCTTACAGGCCAACTCTGGAAACACCATATATTTT | CASSLQANSGNTIYF
NA | NA | TRBJ2-5 | TRBV28 | TGTGCCAGCAGTTTCCTTCCGCGGGACGGGGAGACCCAGTACTTC | CASSFLPRDGETQYF
NA | NA | TRBJ2-1 | TRBV5-8 | TGTGCCAGCAGCTTCGGCGGGATTCAGAATGAGCAGTTCTTC | CASSFGGIQNEQFF
NA | NA | TRBJ2-3 | TRBV18 | TGTGCCAGCTCACGAAACCAGGGTACAGATACGCAGTATTTT | CASSRNQGTDTQYF
TRBD2 | few | TRBJ2-7 | TRBV28 | TGTGCCAGCAGGACCGGGACTAGCGGGAGGGCCTTATATGAGCAGTACTTC | CASRTGTSGRALYEQYF
NA | NA | TRBJ2-5 | TRBV7-2 | TGTGCCAGCAGCCCGGGACTCCAAGAGACCCAGTACTTC | CASSPGLQETQYF
NA | few | TRBJ2-2 | TRBV2 | TGTGCCAGCAGTGGATTACAGGGAGCCGGGGAGCTGTTTTTT | CASSGLQGAGELFF
TRBD2 | NA | TRBJ2-2 | TRBV28 | TGTGCCAGCAGTTTAGGGTATCGGGGGACTAGATACACCGGGGAGCTGTTTTTT | CASSLGYRGTRYTGELFF
TRBD2 | once | TRBJ2-1 | TRBV28 | TGTGCCAGCACGCTAGCGGGAGTATATAGGAATGAGCAGTTCTTC | CASTLAGVYRNEQFF
NA | NA | TRBJ2-7 | TRBV19 | TGTGCCAGTACCCGGACAGTAAGTTCCTACGAGCAGTACTTC | CASTRTVSSYEQYF
TRBD1 | NA | TRBJ1-2 | TRBV4-2 | TGTGCCAGCAGCCAGAGTCCGGGACAGGGGGATGGCTACACCTTC | CASSQSPGQGDGYTF
NA | NA | TRBJ1-6 | TRBV28 | TGTGCCAGCAGTTTTGTTTCTACCTCCTATAATTCACCCCTCCACTTT | CASSFVSTSYNSPLHF
TRBD2 | NA | TRBJ2-3 | TRBV30 | TGTGCCTGGGGTGAGGGGACTAGCGGATTAGATACGCAGTATTTT | CAWGEGTSGLDTQYF
TRBD1 | NA | TRBJ1-4 | TRBV28 | TGTGCCAGCAGTTTGGGGACAGCTAATGAAAAACTGTTTTTT | CASSLGTANEKLFF
TRBD2 | NA | TRBJ2-1 | TRBV10-2 | TGCGCCAGCCTAGCGGGAGGGCCCTACAATGAGCAGTTCTTC | CASLAGGPYNEQFF
NA | NA | TRBJ1-6 | TRBV4-3 | TGCGCCAGCAGCCAGGAGGTCCACAGGGAGTTACAAAATTCACCCCTCCACTTT | CASSQEVHRELQNSPLHF
NA | NA | TRBJ1-1 | TRBV7-9 | TGTGCCAGCAGCCCAAAAGCCAGGGTCACTGAAGCTTTCTTT | CASSPKARVTEAFF
TRBD1 | NA | TRBJ2-3 | TRBV5-1 | TGCGCCAGCAGCCTAGGACAGGGTAGAGGAGATACGCAGTATTTT | CASSLGQGRGDTQYF
NA | NA | TRBJ1-1 | TRBV15 | TGTGCCACCAGCAGAGCAACACCATCGGACATAGGGTTCACTGAAGCTTTCTTT | CATSRATPSDIGFTEAFF
NA | NA | TRBJ2-7 | TRBV9 | TGTGCCAGCAGCGTAGCTCTTGCGGAAGAGCAGTACTTC | CASSVALAEEQYF
NA | NA | TRBJ2-2 | TRBV9 | TGTGCCAGCAGCGTAGAGCCAAACACCGGGGAGCTGTTTTTT | CASSVEPNTGELFF
TRBD2 | NA | TRBJ2-7 | TRBV12-3/TRBV12-4 | TGTGCCAGCAGTGGACTAGCGGGGGAGCAGTACTTC | CASSGLAGEQYF
NA | NA | TRBJ1-3 | TRBV27 | TGTGCCAGCAGTTTCCAGGCCGGGGGGCCGGGGTACACCATATATTTT | CASSFQAGGPGYTIYF
TRBD1 | once | TRBJ1-4 | TRBV18 | TGTGCCAGCTCACCACTTGCAGGGGGCATTAATGAAAAACTGTTTTTT | CASSPLAGGINEKLFF
TRBD1 | NA | TRBJ1-2 | TRBV7-9 | TGTGCCAGCAGCCCAAAACAGGGGGACGTAGGGGGCTACACCTTC | CASSPKQGDVGGYTF
TRBD2 | NA | TRBJ2-3 | TRBV25-1 | TGTGCCAGCAGTGCGAGGACTAGCGGGGGGGCTCCAGATACGCAGTATTTT | CASSARTSGGAPDTQYF
TRBD2 | NA | TRBJ2-2 | TRBV3-1/TRBV3-2 | TGTGCCAGCAGCCTCGGACTAGCGGGAGCTTCTGGGGAGCTGTTTTTT | CASSLGLAGASGELFF
TRBD2 | NA | TRBJ2-1 | TRBV9 | TGTGCCAGCAGCCTGGGACTAGCGGGGGGTTACAATGAGCAGTTCTTC | CASSLGLAGGYNEQFF
NA | NA | TRBJ1-6 | TRBV5-6 | TGTGCCAGCAGCTTGGTCGACAGGAGCTATAATTCACCCCTCCACTTT | CASSLVDRSYNSPLHF
NA | NA | TRBJ1-2 | TRBV12-3/TRBV12-4 | TGTGCCAGCAGTTTAGTAGACTATGGCTACACCTTC | CASSLVDYGYTF
NA | NA | TRBJ1-2 | TRBV6-5 | TGTGCCAGCAGACAGATAGCTAACTATGGCTACACCTTC | CASRQIANYGYTF
TRBD1 | NA | TRBJ2-2 | TRBV10-2 | TGCGCCAGCACCCTCTCAGGACCTCGGGGGACAGGGACCGGGGAGCTGTTTTTT | CASTLSGPRGTGTGELFF
TRBD1 | NA | TRBJ1-1 | TRBV3-1/TRBV3-2 | TGTGCCAGCAGCCCCTCGACAGGGGGCACTGAAGCTTTCTTT | CASSPSTGGTEAFF
NA | NA | TRBJ1-5 | TRBV3-1/TRBV3-2 | TGTGCCAGCAGCCTCGGTGGGACAACTAGAGGTAATCAGCCCCAGCATTTT | CASSLGGTTRGNQPQHF
TRBD1 | NA | TRBJ1-2 | TRBV28 | TGTGCCAGCAGTTCCGCAGACAGGGGCCTCTATGGCTACACCTTC | CASSSADRGLYGYTF
NA | NA | TRBJ1-3 | TRBV30 | TGTGCCTGTAAGCCCCAGGGGATTTCTGGAAACACCATATATTTT | CACKPQGISGNTIYF
NA | NA | TRBJ2-1 | TRBV6-2/TRBV6-3 | TGTGCCAGCAGTTACCGGCTAGTAGGTGGGAATGAGCAGTTCTTC | CASSYRLVGGNEQFF
NA | NA | TRBJ1-5 | TRBV5-6 | TGTGCCAGCAGCTTGGGTCCAGATCAGCCCCAGCATTTT | CASSLGPDQPQHF
NA | few | TRBJ2-3 | TRBV4-3 | TGCGCCAGCAGCCGCTTCACTAGCAGATCTAGCACAGATACGCAGTATTTT | CASSRFTSRSSTDTQYF
NA | NA | TRBJ1-5 | TRBV30 | TGTGCCTGGAGCGTAGGACACCTCAATCAGCCCCAGCATTTT | CAWSVGHLNQPQHF
TRBD2 | NA | TRBJ2-5 | TRBV5-8 | TGTGCCAGCAGCTTGACTAGCGGGGCCCCAAGGACCCAGTACTTC | CASSLTSGAPRTQYF
NA | NA | TRBJ2-1 | TRBV3-1/TRBV3-2 | TGTGCCAGCAGCCAAGACGGGGTTAATGAGCAGTTCTTC | CASSQDGVNEQFF
NA | NA | TRBJ1-2 | TRBV5-6 | TGTGCCAGCAGCTCTGGGAGCTATGGCTACACCTTC | CASSSGSYGYTF
TRBD1 | NA | TRBJ2-2 | TRBV29-1 | TGCAGCGTTCGATCATTTGGACAGGGTGCGGCCGGGGAGCTGTTTTTT | CSVRSFGQGAAGELFF
NA | NA | TRBJ1-1 | TRBV6-1 | TGTGCCAGCAGTGAAGCTCCAGGTGGGCCGCTCACTGAAGCTTTCTTT | CASSEAPGGPLTEAFF
TRBD1 | NA | TRBJ2-1 | TRBV3-1/TRBV3-2 | TGTGCCAGCAGCCTACGAGACAGGGGATCAGATGAGCAGTTCTTC | CASSLRDRGSDEQFF
NA | NA | TRBJ2-5 | TRBV5-6 | TGTGCCAGCAGCTTGGGGACAACCCAAGAGACCCAGTACTTC | CASSLGTTQETQYF
NA | NA | TRBJ1-2 | TRBV5-1 | TGCGCCAGCAGCGGGAACGGGACTTCCCGAGGGGGCTACACCTTC | CASSGNGTSRGGYTF
TRBD2 | NA | TRBJ2-1 | TRBV30 | TGTGCCTGGAGTGTAAGTACTAGCGGGAGGTCTGAGCAGTTCTTC | CAWSVSTSGRSEQFF
NA | NA | TRBJ1-6 | TRBV3-1/TRBV3-2 | TGTGCCAGCAGCCAAGATACCGGGCCCCACGGGGGCCTCCACTTT | CASSQDTGPHGGLHF
NA | once | TRBJ2-1 | TRBV5-1 | TGCGCCAGCAGCTCCTGGGCGGGCGCCTCCTACAATGAGCAGTTCTTC | CASSSWAGASYNEQFF
NA | NA | TRBJ2-2 | TRBV3-1/TRBV3-2 | TGTGCCAGCAGCTGGACAGATTTCACCGGGGAGCTGTTTTTT | CASSWTDFTGELFF
NA | NA | TRBJ1-4 | TRBV2 | TGTGCCAGCAGTCCCGGCGGATACGGTGAAAAACTGTTTTTT | CASSPGGYGEKLFF
TRBD1 | once | TRBJ1-6 | TRBV3-1/TRBV3-2 | TGTGCCAGCAGCCAAGGTGGGACAGGTGGTTCACCCCTCCACTTT | CASSQGGTGGSPLHF
NA | NA | TRBJ2-5 | TRBV5-4 | TGTGCCAGCAGCGAGACTAGTTGGCAAGAGACCCAGTACTTC | CASSETSWQETQYF